This T cell receptor (beta chain) was recovered during a study of T cells in Graves' hyperthyroidism and ophthalmopathy. Findings of the study overall: Peripheral blood also featured most of the thyroid clonotypes expanded above 0.001.

This clonotype was counted many times. Its antigen remains unidentified. Amplified TCR beta CDR3 regions derived from RNA transcripts. The HTBI primer set drove a first-round RT-PCR of the TCR CDR3. TCRdb processed the multiplex PCR reads anew with MiXCR; each CDR3 protein has one entry. The sample lists approximately 640,000 distinct CDR3 sequences; 15% to 20% were seen once. The CDR3 sequence is 15 residues long. Germline CDR1 MNHEY, CDR2 SMNVEV (reference sequence). With V trimmed by 0 bases and J by 6 bases, 8 bases remained unmatched. Hyperthyroidism was newly diagnosed in patients aged 18 to 65 (duration under 2 months).

The sequenced sample was blood. The chain combines TRBV27 with TRBJ2-7, with 7 bases matching TRBD2. The TCR comes from a man over 45 with Graves' hyperthyroidism. The CDR3 spells CASSLSTYPGGEQYF. CDR3 sequence (DNA): TGTGCCAGCAGTTTATCGACCTACCCGGGGGGCGAGCAGTACTTC.